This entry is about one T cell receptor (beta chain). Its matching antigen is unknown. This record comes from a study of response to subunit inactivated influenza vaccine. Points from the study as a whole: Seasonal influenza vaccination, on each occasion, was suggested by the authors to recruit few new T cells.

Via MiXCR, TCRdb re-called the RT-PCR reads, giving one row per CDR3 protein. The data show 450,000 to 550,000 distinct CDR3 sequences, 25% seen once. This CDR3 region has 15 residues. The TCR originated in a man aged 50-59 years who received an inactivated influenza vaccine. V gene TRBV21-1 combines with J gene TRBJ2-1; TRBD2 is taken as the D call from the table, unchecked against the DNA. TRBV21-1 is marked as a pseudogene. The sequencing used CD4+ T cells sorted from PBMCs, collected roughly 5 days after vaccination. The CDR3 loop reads CAPLTRTSEDNEQFF. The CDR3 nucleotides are TGTGCCCCCCTTACGAGGACTAGCGAAGACAATGAGCAGTTCTTC.